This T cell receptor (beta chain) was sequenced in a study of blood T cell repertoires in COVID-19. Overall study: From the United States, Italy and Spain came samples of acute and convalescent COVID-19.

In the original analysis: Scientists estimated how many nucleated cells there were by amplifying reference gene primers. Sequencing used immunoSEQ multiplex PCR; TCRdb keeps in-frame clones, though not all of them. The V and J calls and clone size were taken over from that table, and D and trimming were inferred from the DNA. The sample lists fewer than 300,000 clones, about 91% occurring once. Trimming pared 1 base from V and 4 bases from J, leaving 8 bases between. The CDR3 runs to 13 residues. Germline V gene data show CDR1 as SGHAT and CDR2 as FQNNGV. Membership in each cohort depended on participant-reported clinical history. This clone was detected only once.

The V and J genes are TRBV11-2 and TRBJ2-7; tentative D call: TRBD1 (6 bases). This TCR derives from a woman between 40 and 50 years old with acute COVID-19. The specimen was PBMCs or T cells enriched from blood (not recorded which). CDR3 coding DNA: TGTGCCAGCAGCTTAGGCAGGGGATACGAGCAGTACTTC. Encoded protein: CASSLGRGYEQYF.